This TCR beta chain was retrieved from a study of T cell responses to AZD1222 COVID-19 vaccine. Across the whole study: The analysis combined second doses at about 4 or about 12 weeks.

Using immunoSEQ multiplex PCR, the repertoire was profiled, and TCRdb retains in-frame clones only, with some absent. The sample holds over 120,000 clones, 70% to 90% seen once. Whole-study results and caveats: Donors were mostly white British, more females; clonal diversity possibly underestimated.

The CDR3 is 16 residues long. Germline values: CDR1 SGHRS, CDR2 YFSETQ. Trimming removed 0 bases at V and 8 bases at J, with 17 bases between. The count of this clone is one. Its target is not known. The source material was peripheral blood, sampled on day 0 of AZD1222 vaccination. This chain connects TRBV5-1 to TRBJ1-4; D might be TRBD1 (5 bases). The TCR was taken from an adult in good health. CDR3 loop: CASSLGDASLGEKLFF. The CDR3 DNA reads as TGCGCCAGCAGCTTGGGGGACGCCAGCTTGGGAGAAAAACTGTTTTTT.